Included here is one T cell receptor beta chain sequence, with context. Its antigen is as yet unknown. This sample is part of a study of PD-L1 blockade in urothelial cancer. General study findings and limits: Survival was better when pretreatment blood TCR clonality fell below the median.

This CDR3 is built from 15 residues. V was cut by 3 bases and J by 8 bases, with 17 bases left in between. The germline gives CDR1 SGHRS, CDR2 YFSETQ. The protocol was immunoSEQ multiplex PCR, while the TCRdb copy is restricted to in-frame clones and leaves out a portion. The repertoire consists of about 84,000 clones, with more than 75% occurring once and the leading ten covering 9.5%. The rearrangement links TRBV5-1 to TRBJ1-4, with a weak D call TRBD1 (6 bases). Specimen: PBMCs, collected around atezolizumab (anti-PD-L1) treatment. This clonotype was sampled from a man between 65 and 85 years old with urothelial cancer. The CDR3 DNA follows: TGCGCCAGCAGCTCCACAGGGTACGATGGGGAAAAACTGTTTTTT. Residues: CASSSTGYDGEKLFF.